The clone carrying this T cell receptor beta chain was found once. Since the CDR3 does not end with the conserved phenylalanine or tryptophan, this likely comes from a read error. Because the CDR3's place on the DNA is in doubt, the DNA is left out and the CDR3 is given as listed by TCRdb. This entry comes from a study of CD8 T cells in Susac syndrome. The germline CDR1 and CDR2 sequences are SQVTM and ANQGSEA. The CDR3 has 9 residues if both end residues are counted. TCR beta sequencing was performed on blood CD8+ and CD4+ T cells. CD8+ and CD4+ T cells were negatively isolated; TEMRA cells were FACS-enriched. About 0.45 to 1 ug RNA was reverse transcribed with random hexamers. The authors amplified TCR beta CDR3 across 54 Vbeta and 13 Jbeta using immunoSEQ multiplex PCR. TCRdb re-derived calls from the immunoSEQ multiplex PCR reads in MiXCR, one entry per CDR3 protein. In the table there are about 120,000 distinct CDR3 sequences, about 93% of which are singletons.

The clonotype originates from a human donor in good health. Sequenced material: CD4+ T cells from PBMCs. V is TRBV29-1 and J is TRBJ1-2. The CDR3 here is CSVDLSERL.